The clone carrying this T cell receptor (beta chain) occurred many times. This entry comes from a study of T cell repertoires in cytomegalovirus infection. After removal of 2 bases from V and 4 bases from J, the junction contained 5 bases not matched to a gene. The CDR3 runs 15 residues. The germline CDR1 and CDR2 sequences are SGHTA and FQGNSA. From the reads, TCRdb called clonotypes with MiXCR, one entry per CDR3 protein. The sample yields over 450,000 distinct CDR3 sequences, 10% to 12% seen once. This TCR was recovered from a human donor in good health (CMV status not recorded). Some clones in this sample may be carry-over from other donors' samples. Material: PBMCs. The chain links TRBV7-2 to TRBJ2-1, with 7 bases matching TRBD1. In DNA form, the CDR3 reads TGTGCCAGCAGCTTAACCAGGGGGAGATACAATGAGCAGTTCTTC. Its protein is CASSLTRGRYNEQFF.